This T cell receptor (beta chain) was profiled in a study of blood T cell repertoires in COVID-19. Overall study context: The United States, Italy and Spain supplied acute and convalescent COVID-19 samples. Sources were T cells, B-cell-depleted T cells, or PBMCs; the material itself was cDNA or gDNA.

Under the authors' procedure: From reference gene primer amplification, estimates of nucleated cell counts were derived. Assay used: immunoSEQ multiplex PCR; TCRdb lists only in-frame clones, some missing. That table furnishes V, J and clone size, whereas the DNA furnished D and trimming. The repertoire has 55,000 to 90,000 clones, around 81% of them found once; the top ten carry approximately 4.1%. Sequencing was done on a sample of peripheral blood. The clonotype comes from a woman aged 60-70 years with acute or convalescent COVID-19.

This CDR3 reads CASSLLGLSLQETQYF. DNA of the CDR3: TGTGCCAGCAGCTTGCTGGGGCTCTCCCTCCAAGAGACCCAGTACTTC. The chain uses TRBV7-2 and TRBJ2-5; D might be TRBD1 (5 bases). V was cut by 3 bases and J by 1 base, with 15 bases left in between. In germline, CDR1 is SGHTA, CDR2 FQGNSA. The CDR3 totals 16 residues.